These 17 T cell receptor beta chains were all obtained from the same sample, sequenced in a study of T cell changes during pregnancy in multiple sclerosis. Sequencing was performed with immunoSEQ multiplex PCR; in TCRdb, only in-frame clones are kept and a portion is missing. The top ten hold 0.99% of the sample, which has some 99,000 clones, about 93% seen once. This material consisted of peripheral blood, taken after pregnancy. The source is a female donor with multiple sclerosis, enrolled in a pregnancy study.

This rearrangement joins TRBV5-4 to TRBJ2-3; TRBD2 matches 9 bases. The CDR3 has 15 residues. Germline V lookup: CDR1 SGHNT, CDR2 YYREEE (reference sequence). V was clipped by 4 bases and J by 5 bases; unmatched bases: 8. The CDR3 DNA sequence: TGTGCCAGCAGCGCCGGGGGCGGGAGGGTAGATACGCAGTATTTT. Its translation: CASSAGGGRVDTQYF. Together with reference TRBV5-4 and TRBJ2-3, the CDR3 gives the full variable domain: ETGVTQSPTHLIKTRGQQVTLRCSSQSGHNTVSWYQQALGQGPQFIFQYYREEENGRGNFPPRFSGLQFPNYSSELNVNALELDDSALYLCASSAGGGRVDTQYFGPGTRLTVL.

The V and J genes are TRBV27 and TRBJ2-7; D is undetermined. V was trimmed by 5 bases and J by 0 bases, leaving 11 bases between them. Germline V gene sequence: CDR1 MNHEY, CDR2 SMNVEV (reference sequence). CDR3 length: 14 amino acids. This chain's CDR3 is CASSRSISSYEQYF. The CDR3 nucleotides read TGTGCCAGCAGTCGTTCGATCAGCTCCTACGAGCAGTACTTC.

This clone was seen a single time. V and J are TRBV13 and TRBJ2-7; 8 bases match TRBD2. Losses at the gene ends were 3 bases for V and 0 bases for J; bases not matched to a gene: 4. Germline V CDR1 and CDR2: PRHDT, FYEKMQ (reference sequence). The CDR3 sequence is 15 residues long. This chain's CDR3 is CASSFGGRSSYEQYF. The CDR3 DNA is TGTGCCAGCAGCTTTGGCGGGAGGAGCTCCTACGAGCAGTACTTC. The variable domain in full, completed from reference TRBV13 and TRBJ2-7, reads AAGVIQSPRHLIKEKRETATLKCYPIPRHDTVYWYQQGPGQDPQFLISFYEKMQSDKGSIPDRFSAQQFSDYHSELNMSSLELGDSALYFCASSFGGRSSYEQYFGPGTRLTVT.

This rearrangement joins TRBV4-1 to TRBJ2-2; 7 positions match TRBD1. Germline V CDR1 and CDR2: MGHRA, YSYEKL. There are 14 residues in the CDR3. V was clipped by 5 bases and J by 6 bases; unmatched bases: 6. The CDR3 DNA reads TGCGCCAGCAGCATACCAGGGGGTCCCGGGGAGCTGTTTTTT. Translation: CASSIPGGPGELFF.

This clone was picked up one time. This chain joins TRBV7-2 and TRBJ2-3, with D maybe TRBD1 (6 bases). V was cut by 0 bases and J by 3 bases, with 10 bases left in between. Germline V CDR1 and CDR2: SGHTA, FQGNSA. The CDR3 sequence is 15 residues long. The CDR3 DNA is TGTGCCAGCAGCTTAGCGCGAGGGGGAACAGATACGCAGTATTTT. Translation: CASSLARGGTDTQYF.

This clone has a single count. The V call is TRBV19, the J call TRBJ2-2; D is possibly TRBD2 (5 bases). With 5 bases removed from V and 5 bases from J, the gap between germline ends came to 15 bases. Germline lookup yields CDR1 LNHDA and CDR2 SQIVND (reference sequence). The CDR3 consists of 15 residues. The CDR3 is CASSPTGSGTGELFF. The CDR3 region has the DNA TGTGCCAGTAGTCCCACGGGGTCGGGTACCGGGGAGCTGTTTTTT.

The chain carries TRBV10-2 and TRBJ1-1; no firm D call. The CDR3 contains 12 residues. CDR1 WSHSY and CDR2 SAAADI come from the germline V gene. The V end lost 8 bases, the J end lost 4 bases, and 11 bases lay between the germline ends. The CDR3 region has the DNA TGCGCCAGCGGGAGCTGGGGCACTGAAGCTTTCTTT. Its protein product is CASGSWGTEAFF.

J is TRBJ2-1 and V is TRBV7-9, with D perhaps TRBD1 (7 bases). CDR1 and CDR2 from the germline V gene are SEHNR and FQNEAQ (reference sequence). V was pared by 5 bases and J by 7 bases, with 21 bases between. The CDR3 length is 16 residues. This CDR3 is CASSPRSQGGRNEQFF. For the CDR3, the DNA is TGTGCCAGCAGCCCCCGTTCGCAGGGGGGAAGGAATGAGCAGTTCTTC.

V and J are TRBV19 and TRBJ1-1; 8 bases align to TRBD1. Trimming removed 4 bases from V and 4 bases from J; junction bases left unmatched: 8. Germline assignment: CDR1 LNHDA and CDR2 SQIVND (reference sequence). This CDR3 spans 15 amino acids. The CDR3 sequence is CASSSPARGLTEAFF. The CDR3 coding sequence is TGTGCCAGTAGTAGCCCCGCCAGGGGGCTCACTGAAGCTTTCTTT.

V usage is TRBV11-2 and J usage is TRBJ1-2, with TRBD1 matching over 12 bases. There are 17 residues in the CDR3. Germline CDR1 reads SGHAT; CDR2 reads FQNNGV. Losses at the gene ends were 3 bases for V and 6 bases for J; bases not matched to a gene: 11. Here the CDR3 reads CASSFSAGTGGIDGYTF. The CDR3 region has the DNA TGTGCCAGCAGCTTCTCAGCAGGGACAGGGGGCATCGATGGCTACACCTTC.

This clone was seen a single time. The chain is built from TRBV6-1 and TRBJ1-2; tentatively, D is TRBD1 (6 bases). V was trimmed by 8 bases and J by 5 bases, leaving 18 bases between them. The CDR3 has 14 amino acids. Germline CDR1 MNHNS, CDR2 SASEGT. The CDR3 protein is CASRSGGRSYGYTF. The DNA for the CDR3 is TGTGCCAGCCGTTCGGGGGGCCGCTCTTATGGCTACACCTTC.

The V call is TRBV28, the J call TRBJ2-7, with D possibly matching TRBD1 (7 bases). Germline V gene sequence: CDR1 MDHEN, CDR2 SYDVKM. V lost 6 bases, J lost 4 bases, and 13 bases lay in between. This CDR3 is built from 13 residues. CDR3 loop: CASRPTGTYEQYF. CDR3 DNA: TGTGCCAGCAGGCCGACAGGGACTTACGAGCAGTACTTC.

V gene TRBV21-1 combines with J gene TRBJ2-7; the D call in the table, TRBD2, was not verified against the DNA. TRBV21-1 is classified as a pseudogene. The CDR3 is made up of 13 amino acids. The CDR3 loop is CASSKRERYEQYF. CDR3 DNA sequence: TGTGCCAGCAGCAAGCGGGAGAGGTACGAGCAGTACTTC.

This chain uses TRBV2 with TRBJ2-5; 7 positions match TRBD1. Germline V CDR1 and CDR2: SNHLY, FYNNEI. The CDR3 consists of 13 residues. The trim removed 7 bases at V and 5 bases at J, leaving 7 bases unmatched. The CDR3 region is CASTIGQVETQYF. CDR3 DNA sequence: TGTGCCAGCACAATTGGACAGGTGGAGACCCAGTACTTC.

The sample holds one count of this clone. The CDR3 DNA is TGCGCCTCAAGGGGGCCGAACACCGGGGAGCTGTTTTTT. Its protein is CASRGPNTGELFF. The V call is TRBV4-1, the J call TRBJ2-2, with 7 bases identical to TRBD1. The CDR3 has 13 residues. The V gene's germline CDR1 is MGHRA and CDR2 YSYEKL. The junction had 3 bases not matched to a gene; V was cut back by 11 bases and J by 0 bases.

This clone came up once. The rearrangement links TRBV7-8 to TRBJ1-5; possibly TRBD1 for D (5 bases). The CDR3 has 15 amino acids. The germline gives CDR1 SGHVS, CDR2 FQNEAQ. Trimming shortened V by 1 base and J by 6 bases, and 13 bases separated the two germline ends. CDR3: CASSLGSGSGQPQHF. CDR3 sequence (DNA): TGTGCCAGCAGCTTAGGTTCAGGGTCGGGTCAGCCCCAGCATTTT.

The V gene is TRBV9, the J gene TRBJ2-1; maybe TRBD1 (5 bases). V lost 2 bases and J 8 bases, leaving 11 bases between the germline ends. Germline V gives CDR1 SGDLS, CDR2 YYNGEE. This CDR3 spans 13 amino acids. The chain's CDR3 is CASSVQGGDEQFF. CDR3 nucleotide sequence: TGTGCCAGCAGCGTTCAGGGTGGGGATGAGCAGTTCTTC.